These 5 T cell receptor beta chains were sequenced from one sample in a study of CD8+CD57+ T cells in acquired aplastic anemia (dated by TCRdb to about 2018). The patients picked for sequencing were ones in whom flow cytometry had shown an expansion of CD8+CD57+ cells. The listed sequencing device is Illumina HiSeq 2000. Genomic DNA served as template for TCR beta VDJ combination and CDR3 sequence profiling. TCRdb applied fastp at Q25 and MiXCR to the public reads, then kept only in-frame beta chains. Rows matching on CDR3 protein sequence are summarized as one entry with the most common DNA and genes. The sample table shows about 290,000 distinct CDR3 sequences, and roughly 61% are seen once. Clones ranked in the top ten supply 1.3% of the sample. Input material: sorted CD4+, CD8+, or CD8+CD57+ T cells (not recorded which) from PBMCs. The receptors were gathered from a human donor with aplastic anemia.

The V call is TRBV10-3, the J call TRBJ2-3; no clear D gene. This CDR3 has 18 amino acids. Germline values: CDR1 ENHRY, CDR2 SYGVKD. The ends were cut back, 1 base at V and 0 bases at J, with 17 bases in the middle. CDR3 in amino acids: CAISEYEGDGKSTDTQYF. In nucleotides, the CDR3 is TGTGCCATCAGTGAGTACGAAGGAGACGGAAAGAGCACAGATACGCAGTATTTT.

The chain uses TRBV7-9 and TRBJ1-3; D remains ambiguous. Germline V gene sequence: CDR1 SEHNR, CDR2 FQNEAQ (reference sequence). This CDR3 has 13 amino acids. Trimming left V 2 bases short and J 4 bases short, with 6 bases between. This CDR3 is CASSLTLGNTIYF. CDR3 sequence (DNA): TGTGCCAGCAGCTTAACGCTGGGAAACACCATATATTTT.

The chain carries TRBV20-1 and TRBJ2-7, with D tentatively TRBD2 (6 bases). CDR1 is DFQATT and CDR2 is SNEGSKA in the germline V gene (reference sequence). The CDR3 has 16 residues. V was shortened by 2 bases and J by 3 bases, with 20 bases between the two germline ends. CDR3 nucleotides: TGCAGTGCTAGAACCCAGGAGGGCACCACTATCTACGAGCAGTACTTC. Protein sequence: CSARTQEGTTIYEQYF.

This clonotype was seen at least ten times. The V call is TRBV19, the J call TRBJ1-1; 8 bases align to TRBD1. J gave up 1 base and V 8 bases, and 9 bases lay outside the gene matches. The CDR3 runs to 15 residues. Per germline, CDR1 LNHDA and CDR2 SQIVND (reference sequence). Here the CDR3 reads CASSLSGTGNTEAFF. Here the CDR3 DNA reads TGTGCCAGTTCCCTATCCGGGACAGGGAACACTGAAGCTTTCTTT. Full variable domain (remainder filled in from reference TRBV19 and TRBJ1-1): DGGITQSPKYLFRKEGQNVTLSCEQNLNHDAMYWYRQDPGQGLRLIYYSQIVNDFQKGDIAEGYSVSREKKESFPLTVTSAQKNPTAFYLCASSLSGTGNTEAFFGQGTRLTVV.

The J gene is TRBJ1-1, the V gene TRBV2, with D uncertain. Per germline, CDR1 SNHLY and CDR2 FYNNEI. V lost 1 base to trimming and J lost 0 bases, with 6 bases between them. CDR3 length: 14 amino acids. The CDR3 sequence: CASSEGRLNTEAFF. The CDR3 DNA sequence: TGTGCCAGCAGTGAAGGCAGACTGAACACTGAAGCTTTCTTT.